This passage covers 32 T cell receptor beta chains from one sample sequenced in a study of T-cell reconstitution after alpha-beta-depleted transplantation in children. TCRbeta library construction was performed incorporating unique molecular identifiers. In TCRdb, the PCR reads were re-called with MiXCR into one record per CDR3 protein. The sample carries 580,000 or so distinct CDR3 sequences, under 30% recorded once. Sequenced material: PBMCs, mostly from graft donor cells, taken 360 days after TCRalphabeta/CD19-depleted stem cell transplant. The source is a boy younger than two who had a stem cell transplant for acute myeloid leukemia, so the T cells may come from the graft donor.

The CDR3 DNA is TGCAGTGCTAGAGACCAGGGGCAACAGCAGTACTTC. Residues: CSARDQGQQQYF. The chain joins TRBV20-1 to TRBJ2-7, with D tentatively TRBD1 (6 bases). Germline CDR1 is DFQATT and CDR2 is SNEGSKA (reference sequence). This CDR3 is built from 12 residues. V lost 0 bases to trimming and J lost 8 bases, with 11 bases between them.

Many counts were recorded for this clonotype. V usage is TRBV7-9 and J usage is TRBJ1-1; D ambiguous. CDR1 and CDR2 (germline): SEHNR, FQNEAQ (reference sequence). The V and J ends lost 5 bases and 3 bases respectively, with 10 bases between them. The CDR3 loop spans 13 amino acids. The CDR3 region is CASSPQTDTEAFF. The CDR3 DNA reads TGTGCCAGCAGCCCCCAGACGGACACTGAAGCTTTCTTT.

In DNA, the CDR3 is TGTGCCAGCAGTTTAGGGACAGGGGGCGCGAAGGCCGGGGAGCTGTTTTTT. Its protein is CASSLGTGGAKAGELFF. V gene TRBV12-3 or TRBV12-4 combines with J gene TRBJ2-2; TRBD1 agrees at 11 bases. V shed 1 base and J 6 bases; nucleotides not matched to a gene: 7. This CDR3 has 17 amino acids.

This clonotype was found many times. This chain connects TRBV12-3 or TRBV12-4 to TRBJ2-1; 11 bases align to TRBD2. V was clipped by 6 bases and J by 5 bases; unmatched bases: 6. This CDR3 contains 15 residues. CDR3 coding DNA: TGTGCCAGCAGCCATACTAGCGGGGGACACAATGAGCAGTTCTTC. Translated, it gives CASSHTSGGHNEQFF.

This clonotype was found a few times. This chain links TRBV7-2 with TRBJ2-1, with 10 bases aligning to TRBD2. In germline, CDR1 is SGHTA, CDR2 FQGNSA. The trim removed 6 bases at V and 2 bases at J, leaving 4 bases unmatched. This CDR3 has 15 residues. The CDR3 DNA follows: TGTGCCAGCAGACGCCTAGCGGGGGCCTACAATGAGCAGTTCTTC. Translation gives CASRRLAGAYNEQFF.

This clonotype was seen ten or more times. V is TRBV3-1 and J is TRBJ2-1; TRBD2 aligns across 9 bases. CDR3 size: 17 residues. V lost 0 bases, J lost 6 bases, and 9 bases stayed unmatched. Germline values: CDR1 LGHDT, CDR2 YNNKEL (reference sequence). CDR3 sequence reads: CASSQEAGGFGVNEQFF. In nucleotides, the CDR3 is TGTGCCAGCAGCCAAGAAGCGGGGGGATTCGGGGTCAATGAGCAGTTCTTC.

This clonotype appeared a few times. The chain employs TRBV20-1 and TRBJ2-5; the D gene is possibly TRBD1 (5 bases). The CDR3 has 14 residues. The V end lost 3 bases, the J end lost 3 bases, and 14 bases lay between the germline ends. Germline CDR1 reads DFQATT; CDR2 reads SNEGSKA (reference sequence). CDR3 loop: CSASRDSREETQYF. Written as DNA, the CDR3 is TGCAGTGCTAGTCGAGACAGCAGGGAAGAGACCCAGTACTTC.

The gene calls are TRBV6-5 and TRBJ2-7; D possibly corresponds to TRBD1 (5 bases). The CDR3 is 16 amino acids. V was clipped by 3 bases and J by 0 bases, with 15 bases between them. Per germline, CDR1 MNHEY and CDR2 SVGAGI. The CDR3 DNA is TGTGCCAGCAGTTATAGGGGAACTTATAGCTCCTACGAGCAGTACGTC. Translation: CASSYRGTYSSYEQYV.

The chain links TRBV29-1 to TRBJ2-2; 8 bases are shared with TRBD1. Trimming removed 7 bases from V and 5 bases from J; junction bases left unmatched: 9. The CDR3 has 14 amino acids. The germline V gene encodes CDR1 SQVTM and CDR2 ANQGSEA. In nucleotides, the CDR3 is TGCAGCGCCTGGACAGGGCTTGGGACCGGGGAGCTGTTTTTT. It codes for CSAWTGLGTGELFF.

This clonotype was counted only a few times. This chain uses TRBV20-1 with TRBJ2-7, with a weak D call TRBD2 (5 bases). With 1 base removed from V and 0 bases from J, the gap between germline ends came to 7 bases. The CDR3 totals 13 residues. Per the germline V gene, CDR1 is DFQATT and CDR2 is SNEGSKA (reference sequence). The CDR3 bases are TGCAGTGCTAGAGCCGGGGACTCCTACGAGCAGTACGTC. Its protein is CSARAGDSYEQYV.

This chain joins TRBV12-3 or TRBV12-4 and TRBJ2-5, with D unclear. The CDR3 consists of 13 residues. The V end lost 8 bases, the J end lost 5 bases, and 15 bases lay between the germline ends. The CDR3 protein is CASREGNSETQYF. The CDR3 DNA reads TGTGCCAGCCGAGAAGGAAATTCGGAGACCCAGTACTTC.

This clonotype was seen more than once but under ten times. The genes are TRBV6-5 and TRBJ2-1; D possibly corresponds to TRBD2 (6 bases). Germline V gene sequence: CDR1 MNHEY, CDR2 SVGAGI. The CDR3 has 16 amino acids. V was clipped by 0 bases and J by 2 bases, with 11 bases between them. This CDR3 reads CASSYSGGSPYNEQFF. CDR3 sequence (DNA): TGTGCCAGCAGTTACTCGGGGGGTTCCCCCTACAATGAGCAGTTCTTC.

This clonotype was seen only a few times. The chain uses TRBV4-3 and TRBJ2-7; D is ambiguous. V was trimmed by 1 base and J by 3 bases, leaving 10 bases between them. Germline assignment: CDR1 LGHNA and CDR2 YSLEER. The CDR3 sequence is 14 residues long. In nucleotides, the CDR3 is TGCGCCAGCAGCCAAGGCAAGGCTGGCTACGAGCAGTACTTC. Translation: CASSQGKAGYEQYF.

This clonotype was counted ten times or more. V and J are TRBV9 and TRBJ2-1, with D maybe TRBD2 (6 bases). The CDR3 loop spans 15 amino acids. Germline V lookup: CDR1 SGDLS, CDR2 YYNGEE. The V gene lost 5 bases and the J gene lost 4 bases, with 16 bases spanning the gap. CDR3 region: CASRGDSSNYNEQFF. The CDR3 nucleotides read TGTGCCAGCAGGGGGGACTCCTCGAATTACAATGAGCAGTTCTTC.

The genes are TRBV6-1 and TRBJ2-5, with TRBD2 as a possible D gene (5 bases). Germline lookup yields CDR1 MNHNS and CDR2 SASEGT. The V end lost 8 bases, the J end lost 5 bases, and 15 bases lay between the germline ends. The CDR3 covers 13 residues. For the CDR3, the DNA is TGTGCCAGCGGTCGGGGTACGGGGGAGACCCAGTACTTC. It specifies CASGRGTGETQYF.

There are a few counts of this clonotype. This chain joins TRBV19 and TRBJ2-7, with D hard to call. Trimming took off 5 bases at V and 0 bases at J, with 11 bases between the two ends. Germline CDR1 is LNHDA and CDR2 is SQIVND (reference sequence). The length of the CDR3 is 14 residues. CDR3 protein: CASSDDASSYEQYF. CDR3 DNA: TGTGCCAGTAGTGACGACGCGAGCTCCTACGAGCAGTACTTC.

The chain combines TRBV20-1 with TRBJ2-3; D unresolved. This CDR3 has 15 residues. The V and J ends lost 0 bases and 3 bases respectively, with 13 bases between them. Germline V lookup: CDR1 DFQATT, CDR2 SNEGSKA (reference sequence). CDR3 nucleotides: TGCAGTGCTAGAGATCAAGGAGCTGGGACAGATACGCAGTATTTT. It encodes CSARDQGAGTDTQYF.

In this sample, this clonotype turned up a few times. The chain joins TRBV7-2 to TRBJ2-7, with D hard to call. V lost 2 bases, J lost 6 bases, and 14 bases lay in between. In germline, CDR1 is SGHTA, CDR2 FQGNSA. This CDR3 spans 14 amino acids. CDR3 sequence: CASSLTVFPSEQYV. The CDR3 DNA is TGTGCCAGCAGCTTAACAGTTTTCCCCTCCGAGCAGTACGTC.

The table lists this clonotype with many counts. The chain is built from TRBV6-2 or TRBV6-3 and TRBJ1-5; TRBD1 agrees at 9 bases. This CDR3 contains 18 residues. The J segment lost 2 bases and the V segment lost 0 bases, leaving 8 bases of the junction unmatched. Germline V gives CDR1 MNHEY, CDR2 SVGEGT. The CDR3 DNA follows: TGTGCCAGCAGTTACTCGAGATCGGGACAGGGAGGCAATCAGCCCCAGCATTTT. Its protein product is CASSYSRSGQGGNQPQHF.

V and J are TRBV7-2 and TRBJ1-2; 7 bases are a match to TRBD1. The V segment lost 5 bases and the J segment 4 bases; nucleotides outside the gene matches: 10. The germline V gene has CDR1 SGHTA and CDR2 FQGNSA. The CDR3 covers 15 residues. CDR3 loop: CASSPSTGDSYGYTF. In nucleotides, the CDR3 is TGTGCCAGCAGCCCCTCCACAGGGGATAGCTATGGCTACACCTTC.

This clonotype was counted once. The J gene is TRBJ2-7, the V gene TRBV27; D unresolved. There are 15 residues in the CDR3. V was clipped by 2 bases and J by 0 bases, with 11 bases between them. Germline V gene lookup returns CDR1 MNHEY and CDR2 SMNVEV (reference sequence). CDR3 DNA: TGTGCCAGCAGTTTACGCCCCCAGTACTCCTACGAGCAGTACTTC. Its translation: CASSLRPQYSYEQYF.

The V and J genes are TRBV7-9 and TRBJ2-7; D gene unclear. Germline V gene lookup returns CDR1 SEHNR and CDR2 FQNEAQ (reference sequence). This CDR3 has 13 residues. V lost 3 bases, J lost 2 bases, and 8 bases lay in between. CDR3 sequence reads: CASSLGTPYEQYF. CDR3 coding DNA: TGTGCCAGCAGCTTGGGCACTCCCTACGAGCAGTACTTC.

The genes are TRBV6-6 and TRBJ2-7; D possibly corresponds to TRBD2 (6 bases). Germline assignment: CDR1 MNHNY and CDR2 SVGAGI (reference sequence). This CDR3 has 12 residues. V was shortened by 7 bases and J by 6 bases, with 13 bases between the two germline ends. The CDR3 DNA is TGTGCCAGCAACTGGGGAGGCTCCGAGCAGTACTTC. As protein: CASNWGGSEQYF.

V gene TRBV11-2 combines with J gene TRBJ1-5; 9 bases map to TRBD1. After removal of 5 bases from V and 7 bases from J, the junction contained 9 bases not matched to a gene. The CDR3 contains 15 residues. Germline V gene sequence: CDR1 SGHAT, CDR2 FQNNGV. The CDR3 loop reads CASSAYRGRDQPQHF. CDR3 in DNA: TGTGCCAGCAGCGCTTACAGGGGGCGCGACCAGCCCCAGCATTTT.

Ten or more counts support this clonotype. The CDR3 loop reads CASSQGPQGRGTDTQYF. The DNA of the CDR3 is TGCGCCAGCAGCCAAGGTCCTCAGGGTCGAGGCACAGATACGCAGTATTTT. The V call is TRBV4-3, the J call TRBJ2-3; D is possibly TRBD1 (5 bases). This CDR3 region has 17 residues. Germline CDR1 reads LGHNA; CDR2 reads YSLEER. V shed 1 base and J shed 1 base, with 15 bases lying between them.

The V and J genes are TRBV11-2 and TRBJ1-2; the match to TRBD1 covers 10 bases. The CDR3 consists of 18 residues. The germline V gene has CDR1 SGHAT and CDR2 FQNNGV. The trim removed 1 base at V and 4 bases at J, leaving 12 bases unmatched. This CDR3 reads CASSLVIRDRGSSYGYTF. CDR3 DNA: TGTGCCAGCAGCTTAGTAATAAGGGACAGGGGTTCATCCTATGGCTACACCTTC.

This clonotype was found many times. This rearrangement joins TRBV5-5 to TRBJ2-3; TRBD2 is a possible D gene (6 bases). This CDR3 has 16 residues. V lost 5 bases, J lost 2 bases, and 18 bases lay in between. Germline lookup yields CDR1 SGHKS and CDR2 YYEKEE (reference sequence). Written as DNA, the CDR3 is TGTGCCAGCAGTCCCCCTTGGGACTCACACACAGATACGCAGTATTTT. Translated, it gives CASSPPWDSHTDTQYF.

This clonotype was recorded a few times. The V call is TRBV6-5, the J call TRBJ2-2; 7 bases map to TRBD1. The CDR3 is 15 residues long. CDR1 is MNHEY, CDR2 SVGAGI, per germline. V lost 3 bases and J lost 9; bases outside the gene matches: 10. The CDR3 nucleotides are TGTGCCAGCAGTTATTACACAGGGGATGTTCGGGAGCTGTTTTTT. Amino acids: CASSYYTGDVRELFF.

This clonotype was detected ten times or more. V usage is TRBV20-1 and J usage is TRBJ2-1, with TRBD1 identical over 7 bases. CDR1 and CDR2 (germline): DFQATT, SNEGSKA (reference sequence). The CDR3 has 14 amino acids. Trimming removed 1 base from V and 6 bases from J; junction bases left unmatched: 6. The CDR3 region has the DNA TGCAGTGCTAGAGCGGGACAGCGGCTCAATGAGCAGTTCTTC. Its translation: CSARAGQRLNEQFF.

V and J are TRBV20-1 and TRBJ2-1; 10 nucleotides match TRBD2. Germline V CDR1 and CDR2: DFQATT, SNEGSKA (reference sequence). V shed 2 bases and J 3 bases; nucleotides not matched to a gene: 10. CDR3 length equals 17 residues. This chain's CDR3 is CSARLWRASGGYNEQFF. The CDR3 DNA follows: TGCAGTGCTAGACTCTGGAGGGCTAGCGGGGGCTACAATGAGCAGTTCTTC.

This clonotype has only a few counts. The J gene is TRBJ2-5, the V gene TRBV20-1, with 10 bases lining up with TRBD1. The CDR3 sequence is 15 residues long. Germline V gene sequence: CDR1 DFQATT, CDR2 SNEGSKA (reference sequence). With V trimmed by 6 bases and J by 4 bases, 11 bases remained unmatched. CDR3: CSADEGTGALETQYF. CDR3 bases: TGCAGTGCCGACGAAGGGACAGGGGCACTAGAGACCCAGTACTTC.

In its sample, this clonotype was seen many times. This chain uses TRBV4-3 with TRBJ2-7; no clear D gene. This CDR3 is 13 amino acids long. The V gene lost 4 bases and the J gene lost 6 bases, with 13 bases spanning the gap. Germline V CDR1 and CDR2: LGHNA, YSLEER. CDR3 coding DNA: TGCGCCAGCAGCCGGGTGGATGGATTCGAGCAGTACTTC. It codes for CASSRVDGFEQYF.